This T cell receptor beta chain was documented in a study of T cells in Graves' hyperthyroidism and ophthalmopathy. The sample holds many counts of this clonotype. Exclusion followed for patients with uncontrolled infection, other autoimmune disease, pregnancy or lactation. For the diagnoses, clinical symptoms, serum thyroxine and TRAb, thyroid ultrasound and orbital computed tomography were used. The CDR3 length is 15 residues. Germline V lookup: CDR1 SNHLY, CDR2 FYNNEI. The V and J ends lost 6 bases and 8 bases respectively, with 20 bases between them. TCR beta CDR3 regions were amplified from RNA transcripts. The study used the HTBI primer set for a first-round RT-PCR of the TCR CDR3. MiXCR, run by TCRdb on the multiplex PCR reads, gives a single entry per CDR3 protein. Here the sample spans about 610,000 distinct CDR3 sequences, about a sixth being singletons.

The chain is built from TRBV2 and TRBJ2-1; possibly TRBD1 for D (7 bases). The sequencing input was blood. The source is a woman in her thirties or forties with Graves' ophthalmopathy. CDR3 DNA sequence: TGTGCCAGCAGGGTGTTGCCAGGGGGGAGCCATGAGCAGTTCTTC. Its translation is CASRVLPGGSHEQFF.